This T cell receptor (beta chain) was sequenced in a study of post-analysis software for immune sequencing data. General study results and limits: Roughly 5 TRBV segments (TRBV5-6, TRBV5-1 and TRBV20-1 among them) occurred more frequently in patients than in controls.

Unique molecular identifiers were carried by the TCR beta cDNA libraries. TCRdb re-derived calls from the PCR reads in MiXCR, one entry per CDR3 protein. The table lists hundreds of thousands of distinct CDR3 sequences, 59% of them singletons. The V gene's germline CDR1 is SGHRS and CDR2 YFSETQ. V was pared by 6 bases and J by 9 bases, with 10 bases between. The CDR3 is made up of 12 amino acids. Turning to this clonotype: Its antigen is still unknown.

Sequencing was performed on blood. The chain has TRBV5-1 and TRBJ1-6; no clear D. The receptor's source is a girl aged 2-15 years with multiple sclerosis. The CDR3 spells CASNLDGSPLHF. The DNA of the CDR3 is TGCGCCAGCAACCTGGATGGTTCACCCCTCCACTTT.